This TCR beta chain came from a study of blood T cell repertoires in COVID-19 (dated by TCRdb to 2018 to 2020). Regarding the study in general: Samples from collaborators originated in the United States, Italy and Spain and spanned both the acute and convalescent phases of COVID-19. The repertoires were made available in a free public database intended to serve as a resource for research on the immune response to SARS-CoV-2. Subjects who had been exposed to COVID-19, were actively infected with it, or had recovered from it provided the deeply sampled blood TCRbeta repertoires that made up the dataset. Samples came from the ongoing ImmuneRACE study (first 160 participants) plus 1,254 subjects from 6 global collaborators. The material from the prospective study consisted of cDNA or gDNA derived from T cells, B-cell-depleted T cells, or PBMCs. Sample metadata almost always included a de-identified subject ID, COVID-19 status, age in years and sex. Where available, HLA class I and class II types were obtained from metadata supplied by the sample provider rather than from assay-based typing.

Each collaborating institution followed its own protocols to collect whole blood in K2EDTA tubes. Collaborator samples were shipped for TCRbeta analysis as frozen whole blood, isolated PBMCs, or DNA extracted from either sample type. This clone was seen repeatedly, ten times or more. The specificity of this receptor is unknown. There are no base qualities to consult, and no much larger clone falls within one base. Results and caveats for the whole study, not just this receptor: The quantity of clinical and demographic metadata differed by source and by participant and was supplied without curation.

V loses 5 bases at its end and J loses 2 bases; junction bases beyond the gene matches: 8. Taken from the germline V gene, the CDR1 and CDR2 loops are SGHRS and YFSETQ. The CDR3 contains 15 residues, cysteine and phenylalanine counted. Only the CDR3 part of the read is kept: 45 bases, read in frame from the first base. TCRbeta CDR3 regions were amplified from genomic DNA by means of the immunoSEQ Assay, a bias-controlled multiplex PCR. The published analysis was carried out like this. Nucleated cell counts per sample were estimated from amplification of reference gene primers within the assay. To quantify the absolute abundance of each unique TCRbeta CDR3 rearrangement, sequence reads were collapsed and filtered. For each sample, productive Simpson clonality was calculated as the square root of Simpson's diversity index across productive rearrangements. The source is immuneACCESS, and TCRdb retained only in-frame sequences with V and J called. Part of the clones is not carried over; for the studies checked, unresolved V genes explain less than half of this, and the remainder is unexplained. The V and J calls and clone size come from that table; D and trimming were worked out from the DNA. Within this sample are under 250,000 clones, with roughly four fifths of them counted one time only. 4.7% of the sample rests with the top ten.

Specimen: peripheral blood. The V and J segments used are TRBV5-1 and TRBJ2-7; TRBD2 agrees with 9 junctional bases. This receptor was obtained from a woman in her 70s with acute or convalescent COVID-19. Here the CDR3 is given as CASSPPGLATYEQYF. The base sequence is TGCGCCAGCAGTCCGCCGGGACTAGCCACCTACGAGCAGTACTTC.